These 19 T cell receptor beta chains came from one sample sequenced in a study of CD8+ T cells in alopecia areata. Extracted RNA was reverse transcribed into cDNA, the sequencing template. Some clones are missing from TCRdb's copy, which holds only in-frame ones; the method was immunoSEQ multiplex PCR. This sample carries 120,000 or so clones, over 60% of them seen once, and the ten largest clones take around 5.7%. The treatment denotes: oral pan-JAK inhibitor, 5-10 mg twice daily. Sequenced material: CD4+ T cells sorted from blood, taken at week 4, from a patient treated with tofacitinib. The receptors derive from a human donor with alopecia areata.

This clone was seen a handful of times. The chain combines TRBV5-1 with TRBJ2-6; weak D call: TRBD1 (5 bases). V was cut by 4 bases and J by 0 bases, with 8 bases left in between. Germline V gene sequence: CDR1 SGHRS, CDR2 YFSETQ. This CDR3 is built from 15 residues. CDR3 nucleotide sequence: TGCGCCAGCAGCGGAGACAGCTCTGGGGCCAACGTCCTGACTTTC. This encodes CASSGDSSGANVLTF.

The chain has TRBV7-2 and TRBJ2-7; D might be TRBD2 (6 bases). The CDR3 spans 12 residues. CDR1 SGHTA and CDR2 FQGNSA come from the germline V gene. Between the trimmed V and J ends, which lost 5 bases and 7 bases, there was a span of 12 bases. CDR3 in DNA: TGTGCCAGCAGCCCCAGGGCGGGGGAGCAGTACTTC. Its translation: CASSPRAGEQYF. The full variable domain, rest sourced from reference TRBV7-2 and TRBJ2-7, is GAGVSQSPSNKVTEKGKDVELRCDPISGHTALYWYRQSLGQGLEFLIYFQGNSAPDKSGLPSDRFSAERTGGSVSTLTIQRTQQEDSAVYLCASSPRAGEQYFGPGTRLTVT.

V gene TRBV28 combines with J gene TRBJ2-1; 7 bases line up with TRBD2. This CDR3 is 13 amino acids long. Trimming cost V 5 bases and J 12 bases; bases outside gene matches: 10. Germline CDR1 and CDR2: MDHEN and SYDVKM. CDR3 sequence (DNA): TGTGCCAGCAGTCGCGGGGACTACCGTTGGCAGTTCTTC. The encoded protein is CASSRGDYRWQFF. Full variable domain (rest looked up from reference TRBV28 and TRBJ2-1): DVKVTQSSRYLVKRTGEKVFLECVQDMDHENMFWYRQDPGLGLRLIYFSYDVKMKEKGDIPEGYSVSREKKERFSLILESASTNQTSMYLCASSRGDYRWQFFGPGTRLTVL.

The gene calls are TRBV28 and TRBJ1-5, with D unclear. The germline CDR1 and CDR2 sequences are MDHEN and SYDVKM. The CDR3 spans 14 residues. Trimming left V 4 bases short and J 2 bases short, with 9 bases between. The CDR3 is CASSSHGGNQPQHF. CDR3 DNA: TGTGCCAGCAGTTCCCACGGGGGCAATCAGCCCCAGCATTTT.

This clone occurred a few times. The chain uses TRBV7-9 and TRBJ2-7; the D gene could be TRBD1 or TRBD2 (5 bases each). The germline V gene has CDR1 SEHNR and CDR2 FQNEAQ (reference sequence). This CDR3 is built from 13 residues. With 5 bases removed from V and 11 bases from J, the gap between germline ends came to 19 bases. CDR3 nucleotide sequence: TGTGCCAGCAGCACCGGGACGGCGCCCAAGGAGTACTTC. Protein: CASSTGTAPKEYF.

The chain uses TRBV25-1 and TRBJ1-2, with TRBD1 matching over 10 bases. Germline CDR1 reads MGHDK; CDR2 reads SYGVNS. The junction had 7 bases not matched to a gene; V was cut back by 4 bases and J by 5 bases. The CDR3 extends over 15 amino acids. CDR3 loop: CASSGRDRGTYGYTF. CDR3 nucleotide sequence: TGTGCCAGCAGTGGCCGGGACAGGGGCACTTATGGCTACACCTTC.

The chain uses TRBV30 and TRBJ1-4; D is unclear. Trimming pared 0 bases from V and 8 bases from J, leaving 10 bases between. CDR1 is GTSNPN and CDR2 is SVGIG in the germline V gene (reference sequence). The CDR3 loop spans 13 amino acids. In DNA form, the CDR3 reads TGTGCCTGGAGTGTAGGGTTGGAGGAAAAACTGTTTTTT. Protein sequence: CAWSVGLEEKLFF.

This clone has more than one count but fewer than ten. This sequence joins TRBV19 and TRBJ1-1, with D possibly matching TRBD1 (6 bases). The CDR3 length is 14 residues. The germline V gene encodes CDR1 LNHDA and CDR2 SQIVND (reference sequence). The V end lost 6 bases, the J end lost 1 base, and 12 bases lay between the germline ends. The CDR3 DNA reads TGTGCCAGTAGAGCCGGGACAACGAACACTGAAGCTTTCTTT. Protein product: CASRAGTTNTEAFF. The complete variable domain, with remaining parts taken from reference TRBV19 and TRBJ1-1, reads DGGITQSPKYLFRKEGQNVTLSCEQNLNHDAMYWYRQDPGQGLRLIYYSQIVNDFQKGDIAEGYSVSREKKESFPLTVTSAQKNPTAFYLCASRAGTTNTEAFFGQGTRLTVV.

The chain employs TRBV27 and TRBJ1-6; 9 bases match TRBD1. The germline CDR1 and CDR2 sequences are MNHEY and SMNVEV (reference sequence). The CDR3 is made up of 15 amino acids. Losses at the gene ends were 10 bases for V and 6 bases for J; bases not matched to a gene: 10. The CDR3 loop reads CATGTGGSGNSPLHF. In nucleotides, the CDR3 is TGTGCCACCGGAACAGGGGGCTCGGGTAATTCACCCCTCCACTTT.

The chain joins TRBV10-3 to TRBJ2-1; D unclear. Germline V gene data show CDR1 as ENHRY and CDR2 as SYGVKD. Trimming shortened V by 3 bases and J by 5 bases, and 8 bases separated the two germline ends. The CDR3 is 13 amino acids. The CDR3 loop reads CAISEYRNNEQFF. The CDR3 DNA reads as TGTGCCATCAGTGAATACAGAAACAATGAGCAGTTCTTC.

This chain's CDR3 is CASRLGGGQETQYF. CDR3 bases: TGTGCCAGCAGGTTGGGGGGCGGCCAAGAGACCCAGTACTTC. J is TRBJ2-5 and V is TRBV2, with D perhaps being TRBD1 or TRBD2 (6 bases each). The CDR3 totals 14 residues. V lost 6 bases to trimming and J lost 1 base, with 12 bases between them. Germline V gene lookup returns CDR1 SNHLY and CDR2 FYNNEI.

The chain joins TRBV4-1 to TRBJ1-2; D possibly corresponds to TRBD1 (6 bases). Germline CDR1 reads MGHRA; CDR2 reads YSYEKL. This CDR3 contains 14 residues. V lost 6 bases to trimming and J lost 2 bases, with 13 bases between them. The CDR3: CASRQIGQNYGYTF. In DNA form, the CDR3 reads TGCGCCAGCAGACAGATTGGACAGAACTATGGCTACACCTTC.

This clone was counted a few times. DNA of the CDR3: TGTGCCAGCTCACCACGGCGGCTAGCGGAGAACACCGGGGAGCTGTTTTTT. It is translated as CASSPRRLAENTGELFF. The chain links TRBV18 to TRBJ2-2; TRBD2 aligns across 7 bases. Trimming cost V 1 base and J 1 base; bases outside gene matches: 6. The V gene's germline CDR1 is KGHSH and CDR2 LQKENI. CDR3 length: 17 amino acids.

This chain joins TRBV7-2 and TRBJ1-5, with D unclear. The V gene's germline CDR1 is SGHTA and CDR2 FQGNSA. The CDR3 consists of 15 residues. Trimming shortened V by 5 bases and J by 6 bases, and 17 bases separated the two germline ends. CDR3 sequence (DNA): TGTGCCAGCAGCGTGGGCGGGCACAATGGTCAGCCCCAGCATTTT. It codes for CASSVGGHNGQPQHF.

The chain couples TRBV5-1 to TRBJ1-2; 12 positions match TRBD1. V lost 3 bases, J lost 4 bases, and 7 bases stayed unmatched. CDR3 size: 16 residues. Germline loops: CDR1 SGHRS, CDR2 YFSETQ. Written as DNA, the CDR3 is TGCGCCAGCAGCTCGACTCCGGGACAGGGGGCCTATGGCTACACCTTC. This gives the protein CASSSTPGQGAYGYTF.

This chain connects TRBV30 to TRBJ1-5; D possibly corresponds to TRBD1 (6 bases). CDR3 length equals 15 residues. Trimming shortened V by 0 bases and J by 4 bases, and 13 bases separated the two germline ends. Germline assignment: CDR1 GTSNPN and CDR2 SVGIG (reference sequence). In DNA form, the CDR3 reads TGTGCCTGGAGTGTTGAGGGGGGGCCAAATCAGCCCCAGCATTTT. The encoded protein is CAWSVEGGPNQPQHF. The full variable domain, in which reference TRBV30 and TRBJ1-5 provide the parts outside the CDR3, is SQTIHQWPATLVQPVGSPLSLECTVEGTSNPNLYWYRQAAGRGLQLLFYSVGIGQISSEVPQNLSASRPQDRQFILSSKKLLLSDSGFYLCAWSVEGGPNQPQHFGDGTRLSIL.

The V call is TRBV29-1, the J call TRBJ2-7; no clear D. Germline V gene data show CDR1 as SQVTM and CDR2 as ANQGSEA. V lost 6 bases, J lost 2 bases, and 8 bases lay in between. CDR3 size: 11 residues. Written as DNA, the CDR3 is TGCAGCGTACGGTTCGCCTACGAGCAGTACTTC. Translation: CSVRFAYEQYF.

The rearrangement links TRBV6-6 to TRBJ1-2, with D unresolved. CDR1 is MNHNY and CDR2 is SVGAGI in the germline V gene (reference sequence). CDR3 length: 13 residues. Deletions cut 10 bases from V and 3 bases from J, with 15 bases between. The CDR3 nucleotides read TGTGCCACTACGCACGGAATTGACTATGGCTACACCTTC. It yields the protein CATTHGIDYGYTF.

This clone was counted between two and nine times. V and J are TRBV25-1 and TRBJ2-7, with TRBD1 identical over 9 bases. The V gene end was trimmed by 5 bases and the J gene end by 0 bases; junction bases not matched to a gene: 2. The CDR3 extends over 14 amino acids. Germline CDR1 and CDR2: MGHDK and SYGVNS. The CDR3 loop reads CASSKTGGSYEQYF. CDR3 coding DNA: TGTGCCAGCAGTAAGACAGGGGGCTCCTACGAGCAGTACTTC.